These 32 T cell receptor beta chains were sequenced from one sample in a study of T cell responses to AZD1222 COVID-19 vaccine. Using immunoSEQ multiplex PCR, the repertoire was profiled, and TCRdb retains in-frame clones only, with some absent. The sample consists of about 140,000 clones, 80% to 95% of them appearing once. The source was peripheral blood, collected 28 days after the second AZD1222 dose. These receptors came from an adult who received the AZD1222 COVID-19 vaccine.

The genes are TRBV7-9 and TRBJ2-2; D remains unclear. The CDR3 is 15 amino acids. Trimming took 3 bases from V and 2 from J, leaving 10 bases between them. Germline V gene data show CDR1 as SEHNR and CDR2 as FQNEAQ (reference sequence). The CDR3 loop reads CASSFQPTNTGELFF. CDR3 bases: TGTGCCAGCAGCTTTCAACCAACCAACACCGGGGAGCTGTTTTTT. The full variable domain, its missing parts supplied by reference TRBV7-9 and TRBJ2-2, is DTGVSQNPRHKITKRGQNVTFRCDPISEHNRLYWYRQTLGQGPEFLTYFQNEAQLEKSRLLSDRFSAERPKGSFSTLEIQRTEQGDSAMYLCASSFQPTNTGELFFGEGSRLTVL.

This clone was observed a few times. The DNA for the CDR3 is TGTGCCATCTTCGACAGGGGTGACACTGAAGCTTTCTTT. The encoded protein is CAIFDRGDTEAFF. The J gene is TRBJ1-1, the V gene TRBV6-6, with 8 positions matching TRBD1. Looked up from germline, CDR1 is MNHNY and CDR2 is SVGAGI (reference sequence). With 10 bases clipped from V and 3 bases from J, the junction kept 7 bases outside the gene matches. The CDR3 is 13 amino acids.

The J gene is TRBJ2-3, the V gene TRBV9; D is perhaps TRBD2 (6 bases). The CDR3 has 15 residues. V was shortened by 0 bases and J by 10 bases, with 18 bases between the two germline ends. In germline, CDR1 is SGDLS, CDR2 YYNGEE. The CDR3 here is CASSVGVVSGQAQYF. The CDR3 DNA reads TGTGCCAGCAGCGTAGGGGTGGTCAGCGGGCAGGCGCAGTATTTT.

CDR3 region: CASSLGYRNYNSPLHF. The DNA of the CDR3 is TGTGCCAGCAGCTTAGGATACCGCAACTATAATTCACCCCTCCACTTT. This chain connects TRBV7-6 to TRBJ1-6; D remains ambiguous. V was cut by 1 base and J by 3 bases, with 10 bases left in between. This CDR3 spans 16 amino acids. Germline CDR1 and CDR2: SGHVS and FNYEAQ.

This chain connects TRBV7-2 to TRBJ1-6, with no clear D. Germline V gene lookup returns CDR1 SGHTA and CDR2 FQGNSA. Trimming cost V 1 base and J 7 bases, with 11 bases left between them. This CDR3 is 15 amino acids long. The CDR3 nucleotides read TGTGCCAGCAGCTTAGATTCGACACGCAATTCACCCCTCCACTTT. Translated: CASSLDSTRNSPLHF.

The sample holds a few counts of this clone. V and J are TRBV12-3 or TRBV12-4 and TRBJ1-2; weak D call: TRBD1 (6 bases). This CDR3 is 13 amino acids long. V lost 1 base and J 8 bases, leaving 11 bases between the germline ends. In DNA, the CDR3 is TGTGCCAGCAGTTTAGAAGGGGGGCTCGGCTACACCTTC. It specifies CASSLEGGLGYTF.

Only one count was recorded for this clone. CDR3 DNA sequence: TGTGCCAGCAGCTTGGAAGGACAGGGGGTCTATGGCTACACCTTC. Encoded protein: CASSLEGQGVYGYTF. The chain couples TRBV5-4 to TRBJ1-2, with 10 positions matching TRBD1. V shed 0 bases and J 4 bases; nucleotides not matched to a gene: 3. The CDR3 length is 15 residues. Germline assignment: CDR1 SGHNT and CDR2 YYREEE (reference sequence).

The V gene is TRBV9, the J gene TRBJ1-3; D unresolved. The ends were cut back, 2 bases at V and 3 bases at J, with 9 bases in the middle. Germline loops: CDR1 SGDLS, CDR2 YYNGEE. The CDR3 contains 14 residues. In DNA, the CDR3 is TGTGCCAGCAGCGTCCGGGGAAGTGGAAACACCATATATTTT. Encoded protein: CASSVRGSGNTIYF.

This chain connects TRBV6-5 to TRBJ2-5; 9 nucleotides match TRBD2. The CDR3 is made up of 15 amino acids. Germline assignment: CDR1 MNHEY and CDR2 SVGAGI. V gave up 6 bases and J gave up 4 bases; unmatched junction bases: 9. CDR3 DNA: TGTGCCAGCAGCACCGGGACTAGCTTGGGAGAGACCCAGTACTTC. It yields the protein CASSTGTSLGETQYF.

The chain recombines TRBV28 with TRBJ2-7; possibly TRBD2 for D (6 bases). Germline V lookup: CDR1 MDHEN, CDR2 SYDVKM. This CDR3 comprises 15 residues. V was clipped by 3 bases and J by 2 bases, with 14 bases between them. This CDR3 reads CASSFAVGGTYEQYF. DNA for the CDR3: TGTGCCAGCAGTTTTGCCGTGGGGGGAACCTACGAGCAGTACTTC.

The V and J genes are TRBV19 and TRBJ2-1; 11 bases are a match to TRBD1. The V and J ends lost 5 bases and 3 bases, in that order; junction bases with no gene match: 3. Germline V gives CDR1 LNHDA, CDR2 SQIVND (reference sequence). The CDR3 spans 15 residues. The CDR3 region has the DNA TGTGCCAGTAGTCCTGGGACAGGGGGCTACAATGAGCAGTTCTTC. It specifies CASSPGTGGYNEQFF.

The chain combines TRBV14 with TRBJ1-1, with no clear D. CDR3 length equals 14 residues. V was pared by 4 bases and J by 4 bases, with 13 bases between. Germline CDR1 reads SGHDN; CDR2 reads FVKESK. The CDR3 bases are TGTGCCAGCAGCCCCCTAGGCAGAGCCACTGAAGCTTTCTTT. This translates into CASSPLGRATEAFF.

The J gene is TRBJ1-3, the V gene TRBV11-2, with TRBD1 as a possible D gene (6 bases). Germline V CDR1 and CDR2: SGHAT, FQNNGV. CDR3 length: 13 amino acids. V gave up 5 bases and J gave up 11 bases, with 16 bases separating them. The CDR3 sequence is CASSAPGRGSIYF. Here the CDR3 DNA reads TGTGCCAGCAGCGCTCCTGGCAGGGGTTCCATATATTTT.

CDR3: CASSRDRYEQYF. CDR3 DNA: TGTGCCAGCAGTCGCGACAGATACGAGCAGTACTTC. The chain carries TRBV2 and TRBJ2-7; perhaps TRBD1 as D (5 bases). The germline V and J ends were trimmed by 5 bases and 4 bases, with 9 bases remaining between them. The CDR3 extends over 12 amino acids. The germline gives CDR1 SNHLY, CDR2 FYNNEI.

The V gene is TRBV18, the J gene TRBJ1-1; D gene ambiguous. The germline gives CDR1 KGHSH, CDR2 LQKENI. The CDR3 covers 13 residues. V lost 4 bases and J lost 1, with 7 bases in between. CDR3 in DNA: TGTGCCAGCTCACGGGAGGAGAACACTGAAGCTTTCTTT. Residues: CASSREENTEAFF. Drawing the rest from reference TRBV18 and TRBJ1-1, the complete variable domain is NAGVMQNPRHLVRRRGQEARLRCSPMKGHSHVYWYRQLPEEGLKFMVYLQKENIIDESGMPKERFSAEFPKEGPSILRIQQVVRGDSAAYFCASSREENTEAFFGQGTRLTVV.

As DNA, the CDR3 is TGTGCCAGCAGACTATCGGGACAGGGGATGTTAGGGGAAAAACTGTTTTTT. The encoded protein is CASRLSGQGMLGEKLFF. The genes are TRBV27 and TRBJ1-4; TRBD1 aligns across 10 bases. The ends lost 6 bases at V and 8 bases at J; junction bases unmatched: 15. The CDR3 covers 17 residues. The germline V gene has CDR1 MNHEY and CDR2 SMNVEV (reference sequence).

V is TRBV6-6 and J is TRBJ2-3; D might be TRBD2 (5 bases). CDR3 length: 17 amino acids. V was clipped by 5 bases and J by 0 bases, with 18 bases between them. Germline CDR1 is MNHNY and CDR2 is SVGAGI (reference sequence). The CDR3 reads CASSLSPFGVSTDTQYF. In nucleotides, the CDR3 is TGTGCCAGCAGTCTGAGCCCCTTCGGGGTTAGCACAGATACGCAGTATTTT.

This chain connects TRBV29-1 to TRBJ1-4, with 7 bases aligning to TRBD1. This CDR3 spans 14 amino acids. In germline, CDR1 is SQVTM, CDR2 ANQGSEA. J was trimmed by 2 bases and V by 6 bases; bases with no gene match: 6. CDR3 sequence reads: CSVIQGRTNEKLFF. The CDR3 nucleotides are TGCAGCGTGATACAGGGGAGGACTAATGAAAAACTGTTTTTT.

The rearrangement uses TRBV11-2 and TRBJ1-2; D not resolved. The V end lost 4 bases, the J end lost 5 bases, and 17 bases lay between the germline ends. The length of the CDR3 is 15 residues. Per germline, CDR1 SGHAT and CDR2 FQNNGV. The CDR3 region is CASSSPPEGRYGYTF. The CDR3 nucleotides are TGTGCCAGCAGCTCCCCCCCGGAGGGAAGGTATGGCTACACCTTC.

The genes are TRBV7-9 and TRBJ2-6, with 9 bases identical to TRBD1. Germline V lookup: CDR1 SEHNR, CDR2 FQNEAQ (reference sequence). V gave up 6 bases and J gave up 2 bases; unmatched junction bases: 14. The CDR3 sequence is 19 residues long. This CDR3 reads CASRILRDRVLTGANVLTF. For the CDR3, the DNA is TGTGCCAGCAGAATCCTTAGGGACAGGGTATTGACTGGGGCCAACGTCCTGACTTTC.

CDR3 region: CASSPGTGADQPQHF. In DNA, the CDR3 is TGTGCCAGCAGCCCGGGAACGGGAGCAGATCAGCCCCAGCATTTT. The chain recombines TRBV11-2 with TRBJ1-5; D not certain. V was trimmed by 5 bases and J by 5 bases, leaving 16 bases between them. The CDR3 runs to 15 residues. Germline-derived CDR1 and CDR2 are SGHAT and FQNNGV.

The chain is built from TRBV6-1 and TRBJ2-3; D gene ambiguous. Germline V gene data show CDR1 as MNHNS and CDR2 as SASEGT. Deletions cut 2 bases from V and 0 bases from J, with 6 bases between. This CDR3 comprises 14 residues. The CDR3 sequence is CASSELHSTDTQYF. The DNA of the CDR3 is TGTGCCAGCAGTGAACTTCACAGCACAGATACGCAGTATTTT.

This clone was seen more than once but under ten times. The DNA of the CDR3 is TGTGCCACCAGTGATTCGACAGGGGGTCGGGATCAGCCCCAGCATTTT. Its protein product is CATSDSTGGRDQPQHF. V gene TRBV24-1 combines with J gene TRBJ1-5, with TRBD1 identical over 9 bases. The junction had 6 bases not matched to a gene; V was cut back by 2 bases and J by 5 bases. The germline V gene has CDR1 KGHDR and CDR2 SFDVKD. The CDR3 is made up of 16 amino acids.

In this sample, this clone turned up once. This chain uses TRBV28 with TRBJ2-7, with 10 bases fitting TRBD2. This CDR3 region has 18 residues. From germline, CDR1 is MDHEN and CDR2 SYDVKM. Trimming at V came to 2 bases and at J to 0 bases, leaving 10 bases not matched to a gene. CDR3 amino acids: CASSLGGRLAGVSYEQYF. The DNA of the CDR3 is TGTGCCAGCAGTTTAGGGGGCCGACTAGCGGGCGTCTCCTACGAGCAGTACTTC.

The rearrangement links TRBV28 to TRBJ1-5; TRBD1 is a possible D gene (6 bases). Germline CDR1 and CDR2: MDHEN and SYDVKM. Trimming cost V 6 bases and J 4 bases, with 19 bases left between them. The CDR3 totals 16 residues. CDR3 nucleotide sequence: TGTGCCAGCAGACCTACGCCCGGGACAAGGAATCAGCCCCAGCATTTT. Protein: CASRPTPGTRNQPQHF.

V gene TRBV4-1 combines with J gene TRBJ2-5; D is possibly TRBD1 (5 bases). The CDR3 length is 16 residues. Germline values: CDR1 MGHRA, CDR2 YSYEKL. V was clipped by 0 bases and J by 1 base, with 12 bases between them. The CDR3: CASSQEGKGAQETQYF. The CDR3 region has the DNA TGCGCCAGCAGCCAAGAGGGAAAAGGGGCCCAAGAGACCCAGTACTTC.

The CDR3 spells CASSLPAGLGNYGYTF. CDR3 sequence (DNA): TGTGCCAGCAGCTTACCTGCAGGGCTGGGTAACTATGGCTACACCTTC. The chain is built from TRBV7-9 and TRBJ1-2, with a weak D call TRBD1 (5 bases). V dropped 2 bases and J dropped 1 base, with 14 bases sitting between them. CDR3 length: 16 amino acids. Germline V gene data show CDR1 as SEHNR and CDR2 as FQNEAQ (reference sequence).

The V and J genes are TRBV20-1 and TRBJ2-7; tentatively, D is TRBD1 (6 bases). The CDR3 sequence is 13 residues long. V was shortened by 3 bases and J by 7 bases, with 16 bases between the two germline ends. Germline CDR1 reads DFQATT; CDR2 reads SNEGSKA (reference sequence). In DNA form, the CDR3 reads TGCAGTGCTAGTGTGACAGGCCCTACAGAGCAGTACTTC. Its translation: CSASVTGPTEQYF.

V and J are TRBV20-1 and TRBJ2-1; 7 bases are shared with TRBD1. With V trimmed by 4 bases and J by 8 bases, 14 bases remained unmatched. Germline V gene lookup returns CDR1 DFQATT and CDR2 SNEGSKA (reference sequence). The CDR3 is 15 residues long. CDR3 region: CSATETGLRGDEQFF. CDR3 coding DNA: TGCAGTGCTACTGAGACAGGGCTAAGGGGCGATGAGCAGTTCTTC.

This clone was found once. CDR3 coding DNA: TGTGCCACCAGTGATCCTAAGACAGGTAACTTTGGTGGAGTTCAGCCCCAGCATTTT. Its translation: CATSDPKTGNFGGVQPQHF. The chain combines TRBV24-1 with TRBJ1-5, with a possible D match to TRBD1 (6 bases). The V end lost 3 bases, the J end lost 6 bases, and 26 bases lay between the germline ends. The CDR3 is made up of 19 amino acids. Germline CDR1 reads KGHDR; CDR2 reads SFDVKD.

This chain joins TRBV10-3 and TRBJ1-1; the D is unclear. V lost 6 bases, J lost 4 bases, and 27 bases lay in between. Germline V gene lookup returns CDR1 ENHRY and CDR2 SYGVKD. The CDR3 loop spans 18 amino acids. This chain's CDR3 is CAISAWREGGRMSTEAFF. The CDR3 bases are TGTGCCATCAGCGCCTGGAGGGAGGGAGGGAGAATGAGCACTGAAGCTTTCTTT.

The gene calls are TRBV18 and TRBJ2-5, with 7 bases lining up with TRBD2. There are 15 residues in the CDR3. Per the germline V gene, CDR1 is KGHSH and CDR2 is LQKENI. Germline trimming cut 1 base from V and 0 bases from J; bases unmatched to any gene: 2. This chain's CDR3 is CASSPLAGHQETQYF. The CDR3 DNA follows: TGTGCCAGCTCACCACTAGCGGGCCACCAAGAGACCCAGTACTTC.